The next 16 T cell receptor beta chains were all read from a single sample in a study of shared clonotypes between healthy human individuals. Repertoires were generated with immunoSEQ multiplex PCR, while TCRdb's copy carries only in-frame clones and drops some. This table holds approximately 1.9 million clones, 85% to 95% found once. In the naive CD8 group, cells lacked CD45RO and were positively selected for CCR7, so terminally differentiated effector memory CD45RA+ cells were left out. Sequenced sample: naive CD8+ T cells from PBMCs. The source is a man younger than 35 in good health. Some clones in this sample may be carry-over from other donors' samples.

Notes on this clone: Other DNA sequences in the same sample also yield this CDR3. The J gene is TRBJ2-7, the V gene TRBV7-9; D might be TRBD2 (6 bases). Trimming left V 4 bases short and J 2 bases short, with 9 bases between. In germline, CDR1 is SEHNR, CDR2 FQNEAQ (reference sequence). This CDR3 comprises 13 residues. The CDR3: CASSSTGAYEQYF. The CDR3 region has the DNA TGTGCCAGCAGCTCAACGGGAGCCTACGAGCAGTACTTC.

The V and J genes are TRBV5-8 and TRBJ1-4; no definite D call. This CDR3 has 14 residues. Germline V lookup: CDR1 SGHTS, CDR2 YDEGEE. Trimming removed 7 bases from V and 0 bases from J, with 10 bases in between. The CDR3 DNA follows: TGTGCCAGCCGATGGATCGCAACTAATGAAAAACTGTTTTTT. Translating gives CASRWIATNEKLFF.

The chain combines TRBV27 with TRBJ2-2; possible D gene TRBD1, 6 bases. Trimming removed 7 bases at V and 6 bases at J, with 18 bases between. The germline V gene encodes CDR1 MNHEY and CDR2 SMNVEV (reference sequence). The CDR3 has 15 residues. The CDR3 loop is CASNLQGNTAGELFF. For the CDR3, the DNA is TGTGCCAGCAACTTACAGGGCAATACTGCCGGGGAGCTGTTTTTT.

Regarding this clone: Other nucleotide sequences in the sample specify the same CDR3. The rearrangement uses TRBV27 and TRBJ1-1, with a tentative D call TRBD1 (5 bases). This CDR3 is built from 14 residues. V lost 3 bases to trimming and J lost 1 base, with 9 bases between them. The germline gives CDR1 MNHEY, CDR2 SMNVEV (reference sequence). CDR3 sequence: CASSLRGPNTEAFF. In DNA, the CDR3 is TGTGCCAGCAGTTTGCGGGGCCCGAACACTGAAGCTTTCTTT.

The chain uses TRBV28 and TRBJ2-3, with TRBD2 as a possible D gene (6 bases). Per the germline V gene, CDR1 is MDHEN and CDR2 is SYDVKM. The CDR3 runs to 14 residues. V shed 1 base and J shed 2 bases, with 7 bases lying between them. Here the CDR3 reads CASSLSSDTDTQYF. The CDR3 DNA reads as TGTGCCAGCAGTTTATCTAGCGACACAGATACGCAGTATTTT.

The CDR3 coding sequence is TGTGCCAGCAGCTTAGTTACTAGCAGCAATGAGCAGTTCTTC. Translation: CASSLVTSSNEQFF. The gene calls are TRBV7-2 and TRBJ2-1, with D maybe TRBD2 (6 bases). Trimming removed 1 base from V and 6 bases from J, with 10 bases in between. CDR3 length equals 14 residues. From germline, CDR1 is SGHTA and CDR2 FQGNSA.

The chain carries TRBV9 and TRBJ2-7; 9 bases align to TRBD1. Germline V gene lookup returns CDR1 SGDLS and CDR2 YYNGEE. Losses at the gene ends were 4 bases for V and 6 bases for J; bases not matched to a gene: 5. The CDR3 is 13 amino acids. Here the CDR3 reads CASSRDRVGEQYF. In DNA form, the CDR3 reads TGTGCCAGCAGCCGGGACAGGGTCGGCGAGCAGTACTTC.

This clone appeared once. The V and J genes are TRBV7-8 and TRBJ2-7, with TRBD1 matching 12 bases. The CDR3 runs to 18 residues. From germline, CDR1 is SGHVS and CDR2 FQNEAQ. The ends lost 4 bases at V and 0 bases at J; junction bases unmatched: 10. The chain's CDR3 is CASSSGTGGAKFSYEQYF. CDR3 in DNA: TGTGCCAGCAGCTCCGGGACAGGGGGCGCGAAGTTCTCCTACGAGCAGTACTTC.

This clone has more than one count but fewer than ten. The chain links TRBV2 to TRBJ2-7; D possibly matches TRBD1 or TRBD2 (5 bases each). Germline CDR1 and CDR2: SNHLY and FYNNEI. The CDR3 runs to 13 residues. V lost 7 bases and J lost 3, with 13 bases in between. The CDR3 protein is CASTGDQSYEQYF. The CDR3 nucleotides are TGTGCCAGCACCGGGGACCAGAGCTACGAGCAGTACTTC.

The rearrangement links TRBV29-1 to TRBJ2-2; D call uncertain. This CDR3 comprises 12 residues. In germline, CDR1 is SQVTM, CDR2 ANQGSEA. The germline V and J ends were trimmed by 7 bases and 3 bases, with 9 bases remaining between them. The CDR3 DNA reads TGCAGCGCAACAGAGTACACCGGGGAGCTGTTTTTT. The encoded protein is CSATEYTGELFF.

The chain is built from TRBV4-3 and TRBJ2-2, with a weak D call TRBD1 (5 bases). CDR1 is LGHNA, CDR2 YSLEER, per germline. CDR3 length: 17 amino acids. V was shortened by 4 bases and J by 7 bases, with 22 bases between the two germline ends. The CDR3 protein is CASSLEGHRTEGGELFF. The CDR3 DNA follows: TGCGCCAGCAGCCTAGAAGGCCACAGGACGGAAGGCGGGGAGCTGTTTTTT.

On this clone: Other DNA sequences within the sample encode an identical CDR3. The genes are TRBV9 and TRBJ2-2; the D is unclear. Trimming cost V 3 bases and J 5 bases, with 8 bases left between them. The CDR3 loop spans 13 amino acids. Germline V gene sequence: CDR1 SGDLS, CDR2 YYNGEE. CDR3 amino acids: CASSATRTGELFF. In DNA, the CDR3 is TGTGCCAGCAGCGCCACCAGAACCGGGGAGCTGTTTTTT.

The chain recombines TRBV11-2 with TRBJ1-1, with D possibly TRBD1 on 6 matching bases. CDR3 length: 15 residues. Between the trimmed V and J ends, which lost 2 bases and 6 bases, there was a span of 16 bases. Germline V gene data show CDR1 as SGHAT and CDR2 as FQNNGV. CDR3 amino acids: CASSLSGTPAAEAFF. CDR3 sequence (DNA): TGTGCCAGCAGCTTATCGGGGACACCCGCTGCTGAAGCTTTCTTT.

This clone has a handful of counts. CDR3 amino acids: CASSSRGQPQHF. Here the CDR3 DNA reads TGTGCCAGCAGTTCAAGGGGTCAGCCCCAGCATTTT. V usage is TRBV28 and J usage is TRBJ1-5; the D gene is possibly TRBD1 (5 bases). Between the trimmed V and J ends, which lost 4 bases and 6 bases, there was a span of 7 bases. There are 12 residues in the CDR3. Per the germline V gene, CDR1 is MDHEN and CDR2 is SYDVKM.

V is TRBV2 and J is TRBJ2-7; D is undetermined. The V gene lost 6 bases and the J gene lost 5 bases, with 17 bases spanning the gap. Germline V lookup: CDR1 SNHLY, CDR2 FYNNEI. CDR3 length: 14 amino acids. CDR3 DNA sequence: TGTGCCAGCAGGGGCTCTCCCGGGCCCCACGAGCAGTACTTC. Its translation: CASRGSPGPHEQYF. Full variable domain (missing parts from reference TRBV2 and TRBJ2-7): EPEVTQTPSHQVTQMGQEVILRCVPISNHLYFYWYRQILGQKVEFLVSFYNNEISEKSEIFDDQFSVERPDGSNFTLKIRSTKLEDSAMYFCASRGSPGPHEQYFGPGTRLTVT.

V and J are TRBV9 and TRBJ2-3; perhaps TRBD2 as D (6 bases). There are 14 residues in the CDR3. V was trimmed by 4 bases and J by 2 bases, leaving 11 bases between them. CDR1 is SGDLS, CDR2 YYNGEE, per germline. The CDR3 sequence is CASSTRDFTDTQYF. The CDR3 region has the DNA TGTGCCAGCAGCACCCGGGACTTCACAGATACGCAGTATTTT.